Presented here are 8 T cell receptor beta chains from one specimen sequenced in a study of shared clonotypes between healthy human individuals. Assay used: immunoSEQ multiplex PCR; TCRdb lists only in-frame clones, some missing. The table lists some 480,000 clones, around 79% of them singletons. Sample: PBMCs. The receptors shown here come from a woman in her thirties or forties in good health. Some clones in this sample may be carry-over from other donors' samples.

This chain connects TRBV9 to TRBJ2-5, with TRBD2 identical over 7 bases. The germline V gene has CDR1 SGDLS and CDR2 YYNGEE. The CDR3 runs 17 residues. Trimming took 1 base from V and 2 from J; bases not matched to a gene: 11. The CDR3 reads CASSVTGAGLHQETQYF. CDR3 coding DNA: TGTGCCAGCAGCGTAACAGGAGCGGGGTTACATCAAGAGACCCAGTACTTC.

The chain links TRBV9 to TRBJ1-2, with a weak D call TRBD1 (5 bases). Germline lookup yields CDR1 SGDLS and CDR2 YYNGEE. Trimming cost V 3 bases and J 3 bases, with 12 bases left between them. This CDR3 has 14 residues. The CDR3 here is CASSARQSHYGYTF. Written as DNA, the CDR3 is TGTGCCAGCAGCGCGCGACAGAGTCACTATGGCTACACCTTC.

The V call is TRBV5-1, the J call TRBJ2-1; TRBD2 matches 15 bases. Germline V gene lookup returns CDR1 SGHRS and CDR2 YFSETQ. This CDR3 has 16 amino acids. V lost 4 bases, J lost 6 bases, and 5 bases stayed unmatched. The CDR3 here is CASSMRTSGRGNEQFF. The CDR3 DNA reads TGCGCCAGCAGCATGCGGACTAGCGGGAGGGGCAATGAGCAGTTCTTC.

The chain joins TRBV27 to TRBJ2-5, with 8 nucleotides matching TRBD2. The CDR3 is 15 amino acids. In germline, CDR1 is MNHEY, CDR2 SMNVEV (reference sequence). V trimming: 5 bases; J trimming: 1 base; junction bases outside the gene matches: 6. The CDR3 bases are TGTGCCAGCAGTCGGACTAGCCTACCCCAAGAGACCCAGTACTTC. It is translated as CASSRTSLPQETQYF.

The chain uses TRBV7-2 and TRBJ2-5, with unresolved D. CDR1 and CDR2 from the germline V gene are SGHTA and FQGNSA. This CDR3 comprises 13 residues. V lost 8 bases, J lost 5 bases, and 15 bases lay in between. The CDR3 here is CASLVRALETQYF. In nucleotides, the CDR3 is TGTGCCAGCTTGGTCCGTGCCCTGGAGACCCAGTACTTC.

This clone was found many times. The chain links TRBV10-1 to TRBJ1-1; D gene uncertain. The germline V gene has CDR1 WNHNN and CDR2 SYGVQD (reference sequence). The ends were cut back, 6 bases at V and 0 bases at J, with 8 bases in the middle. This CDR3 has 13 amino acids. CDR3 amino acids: CASSENMNTEAFF. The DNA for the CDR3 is TGCGCCAGCAGCGAAAACATGAACACTGAAGCTTTCTTT.

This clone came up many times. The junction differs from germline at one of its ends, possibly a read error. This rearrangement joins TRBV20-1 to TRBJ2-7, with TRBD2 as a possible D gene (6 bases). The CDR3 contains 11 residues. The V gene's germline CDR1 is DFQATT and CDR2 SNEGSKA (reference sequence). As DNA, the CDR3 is TGCAGTGCTAGATGGGACTCAAGGGCGGTCTTC. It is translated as CSARWDSRAVF.

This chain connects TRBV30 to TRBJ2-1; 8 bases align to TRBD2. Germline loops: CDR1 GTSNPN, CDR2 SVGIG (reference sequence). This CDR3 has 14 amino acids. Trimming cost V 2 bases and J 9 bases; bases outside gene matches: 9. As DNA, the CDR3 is TGTGCCTGGAGTCCCTCCGGGACTAGAAGTGAGCAGTTCTTC. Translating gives CAWSPSGTRSEQFF.